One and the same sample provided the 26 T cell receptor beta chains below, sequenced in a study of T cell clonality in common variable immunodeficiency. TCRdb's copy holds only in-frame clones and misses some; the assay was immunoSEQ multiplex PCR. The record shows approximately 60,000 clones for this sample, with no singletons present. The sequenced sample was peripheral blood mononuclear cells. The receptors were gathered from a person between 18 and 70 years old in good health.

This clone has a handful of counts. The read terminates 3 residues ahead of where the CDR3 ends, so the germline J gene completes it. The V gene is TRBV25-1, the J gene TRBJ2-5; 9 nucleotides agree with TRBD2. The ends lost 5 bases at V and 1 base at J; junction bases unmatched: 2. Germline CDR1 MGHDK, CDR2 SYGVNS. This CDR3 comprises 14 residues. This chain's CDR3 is CASSRRGGQETQYF. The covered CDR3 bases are TGTGCCAGCAGTAGGCGGGGGGGCCAAGAGACC.

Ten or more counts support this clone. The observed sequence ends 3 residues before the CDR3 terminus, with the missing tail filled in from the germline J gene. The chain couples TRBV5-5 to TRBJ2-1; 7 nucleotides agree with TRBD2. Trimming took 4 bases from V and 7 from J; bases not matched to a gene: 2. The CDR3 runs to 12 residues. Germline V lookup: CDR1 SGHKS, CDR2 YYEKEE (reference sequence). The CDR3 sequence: CASSGGGNEQFF. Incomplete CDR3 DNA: TGTGCCAGCAGCGGGGGGGGGAATGAG.

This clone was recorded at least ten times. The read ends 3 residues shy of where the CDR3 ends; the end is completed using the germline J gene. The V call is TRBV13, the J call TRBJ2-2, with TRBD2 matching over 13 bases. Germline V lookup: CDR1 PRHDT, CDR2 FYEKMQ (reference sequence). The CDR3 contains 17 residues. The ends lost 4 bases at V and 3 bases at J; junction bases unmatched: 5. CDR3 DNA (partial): TGTGCCAGCAGCTGGACTAGCGGGGGTTATTACACCGGGGAG. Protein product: CASSWTSGGYYTGE. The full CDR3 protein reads CASSWTSGGYYTGELFF.

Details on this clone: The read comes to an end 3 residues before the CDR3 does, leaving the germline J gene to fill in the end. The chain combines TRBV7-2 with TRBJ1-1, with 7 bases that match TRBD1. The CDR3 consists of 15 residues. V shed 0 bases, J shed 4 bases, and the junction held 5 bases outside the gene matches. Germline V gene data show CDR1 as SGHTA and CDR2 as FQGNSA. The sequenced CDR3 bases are TGTGCCAGCAGCTTAGCAGGGGGCAGTGGCACTGAA. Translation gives CASSLAGGSGTE. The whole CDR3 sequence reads CASSLAGGSGTEAFF.

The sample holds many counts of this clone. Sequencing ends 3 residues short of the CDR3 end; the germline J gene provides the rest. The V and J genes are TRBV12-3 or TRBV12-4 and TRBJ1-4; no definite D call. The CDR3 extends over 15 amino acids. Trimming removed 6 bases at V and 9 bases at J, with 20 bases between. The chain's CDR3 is CASSQRPTQKKKLFF. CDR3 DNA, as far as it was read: TGTGCCAGCAGCCAGAGACCGACACAGAAGAAAAAA.

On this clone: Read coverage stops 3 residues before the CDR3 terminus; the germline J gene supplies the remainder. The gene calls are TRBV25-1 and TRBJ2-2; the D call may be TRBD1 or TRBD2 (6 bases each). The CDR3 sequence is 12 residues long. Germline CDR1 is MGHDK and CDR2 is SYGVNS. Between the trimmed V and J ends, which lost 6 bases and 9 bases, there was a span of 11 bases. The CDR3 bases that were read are TGTGCCAGCAGGGAGGGGGTCCGGGAG. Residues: CASREGVRE. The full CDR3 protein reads CASREGVRELFF.

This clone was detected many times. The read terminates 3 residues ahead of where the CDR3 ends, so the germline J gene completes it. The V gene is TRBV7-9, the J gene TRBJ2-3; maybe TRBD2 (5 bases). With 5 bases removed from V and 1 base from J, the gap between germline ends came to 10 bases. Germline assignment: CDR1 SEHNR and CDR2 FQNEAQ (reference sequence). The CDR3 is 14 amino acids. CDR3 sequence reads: CASSPGLRTDTQYF. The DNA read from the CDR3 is TGTGCCAGCAGCCCCGGACTGCGCACAGATACG. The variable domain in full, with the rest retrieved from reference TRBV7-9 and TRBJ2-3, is DTGVSQNPRHKITKRGQNVTFRCDPISEHNRLYWYRQTLGQGPEFLTYFQNEAQLEKSRLLSDRFSAERPKGSFSTLEIQRTEQGDSAMYLCASSPGLRTDTQYFGPGTRLTVL.

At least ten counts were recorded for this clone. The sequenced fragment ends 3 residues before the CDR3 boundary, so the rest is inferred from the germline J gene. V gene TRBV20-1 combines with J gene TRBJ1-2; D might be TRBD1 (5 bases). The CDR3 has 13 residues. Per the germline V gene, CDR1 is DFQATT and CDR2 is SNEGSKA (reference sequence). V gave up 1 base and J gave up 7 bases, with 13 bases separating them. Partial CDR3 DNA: TGCAGTGCTAGAGTGTGGGGGGTTGGTGGC. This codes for CSARVWGVGG. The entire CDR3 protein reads CSARVWGVGGYTF.

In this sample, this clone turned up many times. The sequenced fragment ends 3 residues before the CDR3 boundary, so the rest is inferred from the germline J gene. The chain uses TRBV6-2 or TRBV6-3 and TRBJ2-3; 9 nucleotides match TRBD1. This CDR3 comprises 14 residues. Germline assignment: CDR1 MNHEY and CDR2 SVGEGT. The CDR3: CASRLTGGQETQYF. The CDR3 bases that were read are TGTGCCAGCAGACTAACAGGGGGCCAAGAGACG.

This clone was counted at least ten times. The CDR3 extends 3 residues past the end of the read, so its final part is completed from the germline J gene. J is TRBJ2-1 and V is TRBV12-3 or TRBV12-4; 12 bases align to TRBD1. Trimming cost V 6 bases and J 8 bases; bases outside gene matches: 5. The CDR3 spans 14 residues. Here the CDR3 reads CASRAGTGGYEQFF. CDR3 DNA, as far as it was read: TGTGCCAGCAGGGCCGGGACAGGGGGCTATGAG.

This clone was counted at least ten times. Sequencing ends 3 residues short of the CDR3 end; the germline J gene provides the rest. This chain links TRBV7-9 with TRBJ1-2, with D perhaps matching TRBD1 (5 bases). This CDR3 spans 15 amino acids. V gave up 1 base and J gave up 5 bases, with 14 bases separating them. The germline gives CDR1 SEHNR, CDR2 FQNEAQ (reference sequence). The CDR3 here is CASSLGWGAEYGYTF. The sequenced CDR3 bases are TGTGCCAGCAGCTTAGGCTGGGGCGCGGAGTATGGC.

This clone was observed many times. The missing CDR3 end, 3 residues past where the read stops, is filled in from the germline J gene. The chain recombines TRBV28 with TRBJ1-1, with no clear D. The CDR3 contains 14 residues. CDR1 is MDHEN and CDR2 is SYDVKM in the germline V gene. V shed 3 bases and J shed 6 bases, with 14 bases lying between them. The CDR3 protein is CASSFPAQAAEAFF. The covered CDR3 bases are TGTGCCAGCAGTTTCCCGGCGCAGGCAGCTGAA.

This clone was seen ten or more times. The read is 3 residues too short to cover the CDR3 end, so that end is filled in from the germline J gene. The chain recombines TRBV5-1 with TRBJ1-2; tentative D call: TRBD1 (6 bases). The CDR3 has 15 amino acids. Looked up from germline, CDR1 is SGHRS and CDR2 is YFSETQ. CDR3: CASSLGETGVETYTF. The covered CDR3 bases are TGCGCCAGCAGCTTGGGTGAGACAGGTGTAGAGACC.

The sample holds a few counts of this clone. The CDR3 here is CASSLVARGTGELFF. CDR3 DNA, as far as it was read: TGTGCCAGCAGCTTGGTAGCGAGGGGGACCGGGGAG. This chain uses TRBV7-9 with TRBJ2-2; maybe TRBD1 (6 bases). The read terminates 3 residues ahead of where the CDR3 ends, so the germline J gene completes it. Looked up from germline, CDR1 is SEHNR and CDR2 is FQNEAQ (reference sequence). The CDR3 has 15 residues. Deletions cut 3 bases from V and 5 bases from J, with 13 bases between.

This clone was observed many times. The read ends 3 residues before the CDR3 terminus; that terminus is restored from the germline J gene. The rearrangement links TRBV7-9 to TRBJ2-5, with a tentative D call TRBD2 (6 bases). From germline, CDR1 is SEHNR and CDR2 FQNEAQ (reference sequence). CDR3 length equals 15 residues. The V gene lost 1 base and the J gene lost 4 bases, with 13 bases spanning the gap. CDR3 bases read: TGTGCCAGCAGCTTAGACGGCGGGATGGCAGAGACC. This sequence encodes CASSLDGGMAET. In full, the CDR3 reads CASSLDGGMAETQYF.

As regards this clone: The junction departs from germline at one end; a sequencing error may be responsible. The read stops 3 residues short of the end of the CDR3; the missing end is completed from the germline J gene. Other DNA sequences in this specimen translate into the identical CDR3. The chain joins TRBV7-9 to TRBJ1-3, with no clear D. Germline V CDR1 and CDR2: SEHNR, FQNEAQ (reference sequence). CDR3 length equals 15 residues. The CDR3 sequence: CASSASGTSGNTIYF. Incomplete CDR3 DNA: TGTGCCAGCAGCGCCTCAGGAACCTCTGGAAACACG.

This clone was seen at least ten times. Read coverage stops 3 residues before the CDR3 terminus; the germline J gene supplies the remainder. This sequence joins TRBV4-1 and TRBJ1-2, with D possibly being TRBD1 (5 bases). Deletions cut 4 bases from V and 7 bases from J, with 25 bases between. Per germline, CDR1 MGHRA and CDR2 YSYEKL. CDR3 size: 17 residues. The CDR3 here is CASSRPAAGIVVGGYTF. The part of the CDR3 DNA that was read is TGCGCCAGCAGCCGCCCGGCGGCAGGGATCGTTGTCGGTGGC.

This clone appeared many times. The CDR3 bases that were read are TGCGCCAGCAGGAACAGACAGGCTACTAATGAAAAA. Translation: CASRNRQATNEK. The full-length CDR3 reads as CASRNRQATNEKLFF. The genes are TRBV5-1 and TRBJ1-4, with a weak D call TRBD1 (6 bases). The read ends 3 residues before the CDR3 terminus; that terminus is restored from the germline J gene. Trimming pared 5 bases from V and 2 bases from J, leaving 13 bases between. The germline CDR1 and CDR2 sequences are SGHRS and YFSETQ. The CDR3 consists of 15 residues.

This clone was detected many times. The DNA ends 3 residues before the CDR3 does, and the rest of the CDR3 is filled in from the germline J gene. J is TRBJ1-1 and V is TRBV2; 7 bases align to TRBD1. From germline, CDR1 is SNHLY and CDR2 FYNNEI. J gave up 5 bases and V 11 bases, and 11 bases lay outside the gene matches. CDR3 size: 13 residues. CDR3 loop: CAGLTGSGTEAFF. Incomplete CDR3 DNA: TGTGCCGGATTGACAGGGTCGGGGACTGAA.

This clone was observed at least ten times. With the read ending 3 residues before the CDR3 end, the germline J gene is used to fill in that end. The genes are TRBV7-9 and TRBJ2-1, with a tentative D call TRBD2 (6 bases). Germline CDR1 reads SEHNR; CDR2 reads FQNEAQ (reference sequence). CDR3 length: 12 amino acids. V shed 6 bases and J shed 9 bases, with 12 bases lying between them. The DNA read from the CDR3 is TGTGCCAGCAGGGTGGACTATTTTGAG. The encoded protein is CASRVDYFE. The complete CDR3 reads CASRVDYFEQFF.

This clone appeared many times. The sequenced part of the CDR3 DNA is TGTGCCAGCAGCTTATCCAGGGCCAATGAG. Amino acid sequence: CASSLSRANE. The complete CDR3 reads CASSLSRANEQFF. This chain uses TRBV11-3 with TRBJ2-1; a possible D gene is TRBD1 (5 bases). The read terminates 3 residues ahead of where the CDR3 ends, so the germline J gene completes it. CDR1 is SGHNT and CDR2 is YENEEA in the germline V gene. The CDR3 contains 13 residues. Trimming cost V 2 bases and J 6 bases, with 8 bases left between them.

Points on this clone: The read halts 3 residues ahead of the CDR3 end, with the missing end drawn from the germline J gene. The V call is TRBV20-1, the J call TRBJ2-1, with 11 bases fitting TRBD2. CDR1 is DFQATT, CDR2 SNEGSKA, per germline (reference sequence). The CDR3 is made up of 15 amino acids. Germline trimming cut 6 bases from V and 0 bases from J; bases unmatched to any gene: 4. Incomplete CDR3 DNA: TGCAGTGCCAGACTAGCGGGGAGCTCCTACAATGAG. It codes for CSARLAGSSYNE. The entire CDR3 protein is CSARLAGSSYNEQFF.

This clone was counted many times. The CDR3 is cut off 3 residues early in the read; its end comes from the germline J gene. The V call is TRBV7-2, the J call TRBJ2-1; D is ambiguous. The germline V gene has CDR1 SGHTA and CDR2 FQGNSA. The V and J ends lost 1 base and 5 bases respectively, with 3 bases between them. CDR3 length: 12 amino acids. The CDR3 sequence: CASSLDNNEQFF. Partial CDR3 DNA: TGTGCCAGCAGCTTAGATAACAATGAG. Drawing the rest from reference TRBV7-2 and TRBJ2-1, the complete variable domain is GAGVSQSPSNKVTEKGKDVELRCDPISGHTALYWYRQSLGQGLEFLIYFQGNSAPDKSGLPSDRFSAERTGGSVSTLTIQRTQQEDSAVYLCASSLDNNEQFFGPGTRLTVL.

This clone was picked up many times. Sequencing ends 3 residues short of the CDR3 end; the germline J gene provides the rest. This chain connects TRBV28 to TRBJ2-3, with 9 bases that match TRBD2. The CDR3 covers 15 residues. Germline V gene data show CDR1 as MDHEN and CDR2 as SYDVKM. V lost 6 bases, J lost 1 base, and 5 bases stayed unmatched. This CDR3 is CASSFSGGGTDTQYF. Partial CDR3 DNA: TGTGCCAGCAGCTTTAGCGGGGGCGGCACAGATACG. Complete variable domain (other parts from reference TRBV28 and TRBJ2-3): DVKVTQSSRYLVKRTGEKVFLECVQDMDHENMFWYRQDPGLGLRLIYFSYDVKMKEKGDIPEGYSVSREKKERFSLILESASTNQTSMYLCASSFSGGGTDTQYFGPGTRLTVL.

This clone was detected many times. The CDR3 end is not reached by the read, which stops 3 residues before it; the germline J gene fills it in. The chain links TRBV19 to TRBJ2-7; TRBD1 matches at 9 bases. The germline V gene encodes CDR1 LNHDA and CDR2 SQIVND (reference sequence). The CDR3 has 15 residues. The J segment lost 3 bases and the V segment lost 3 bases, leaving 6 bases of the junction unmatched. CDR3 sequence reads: CASSIGGTGFYEQYF. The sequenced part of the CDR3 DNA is TGTGCCAGTAGTATCGGGGGGACAGGGTTCTACGAG.

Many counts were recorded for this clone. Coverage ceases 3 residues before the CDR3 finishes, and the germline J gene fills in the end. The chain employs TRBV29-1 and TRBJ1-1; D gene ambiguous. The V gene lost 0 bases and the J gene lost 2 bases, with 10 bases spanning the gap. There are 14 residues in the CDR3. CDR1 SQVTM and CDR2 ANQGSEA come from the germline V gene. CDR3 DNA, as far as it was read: TGCAGCGTTGAAGATCCTAGGATCAACACTGAA. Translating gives CSVEDPRINTE. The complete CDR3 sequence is CSVEDPRINTEAFF.